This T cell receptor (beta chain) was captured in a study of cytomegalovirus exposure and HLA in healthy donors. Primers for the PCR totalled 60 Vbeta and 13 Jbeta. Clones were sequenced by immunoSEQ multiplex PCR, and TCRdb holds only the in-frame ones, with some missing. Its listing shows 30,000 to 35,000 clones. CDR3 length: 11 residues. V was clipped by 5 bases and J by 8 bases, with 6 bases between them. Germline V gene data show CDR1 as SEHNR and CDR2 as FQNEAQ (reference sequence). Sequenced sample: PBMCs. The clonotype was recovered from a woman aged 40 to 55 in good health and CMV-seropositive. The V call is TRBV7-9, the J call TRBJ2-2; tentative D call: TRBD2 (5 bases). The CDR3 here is CASSRRGELFF. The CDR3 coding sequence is TGTGCCAGCAGCCGGAGGGGGGAGCTGTTTTTT.